A single sample gave rise to the 11 T cell receptor beta chains below, sequenced in a study of cytomegalovirus exposure and HLA in healthy donors. Researchers ran the PCR with 60 Vbeta and 13 Jbeta primers. Using immunoSEQ multiplex PCR, the repertoire was profiled, and TCRdb retains in-frame clones only, with some absent. The sample lists more than 100,000 clones; 77% were seen once. The sample consisted of PBMCs. These receptors came from a woman aged 60-75 years in good health and CMV-seronegative.

This clone showed up just a few times. The V gene is TRBV2, the J gene TRBJ2-1, with D possibly TRBD2 on 6 matching bases. Trimming removed 5 bases from V and 0 bases from J, with 11 bases in between. The CDR3 runs to 15 residues. Germline V gene lookup returns CDR1 SNHLY and CDR2 FYNNEI. This CDR3 is CASSPVRGSYNEQFF. The CDR3 DNA sequence: TGTGCCAGCAGTCCAGTGCGGGGCTCCTACAATGAGCAGTTCTTC.

This chain links TRBV10-1 with TRBJ2-5, with 8 bases aligning to TRBD2. With the DNA end fitting TRBJ2-7 better, the J assignment may be wrong. Germline V CDR1 and CDR2: WNHNN, SYGVQD (reference sequence). There are 15 residues in the CDR3. The DNA of the CDR3 is TGCGCCAGCAGTGAAACGGGTAGCGGGATCTACGAGCAGTACTTC. Residues: CASSETGSGIYEQYF.

This clone was counted between two and nine times. The junction departs from germline at one end; a sequencing error may be responsible. V usage is TRBV5-6 and J usage is TRBJ1-5; no reliable D call. Looked up from germline, CDR1 is SGHDT and CDR2 is YYEEEE. CDR3 length equals 15 residues. The CDR3 region has the DNA TGTGCCAGCAGCTTGTGGCGGGCTAGCGATCAGCCCCAGCATTTT. Translating gives CASSLWRASDQPQHF.

V usage is TRBV5-1 and J usage is TRBJ2-7, with TRBD2 matching 9 bases. V trimming: 6 bases; J trimming: 6 bases; junction bases outside the gene matches: 13. The CDR3 contains 15 residues. The germline V gene has CDR1 SGHRS and CDR2 YFSETQ. The CDR3: CASNSLAGGPSEQYF. CDR3 nucleotides: TGCGCCAGCAATAGCCTGGCGGGGGGGCCTAGCGAGCAGTACTTC.

This clone was observed a single time. The V gene is TRBV2, the J gene TRBJ2-5; D is possibly TRBD1 (6 bases). In germline, CDR1 is SNHLY, CDR2 FYNNEI. Trimming removed 4 bases at V and 13 bases at J, with 16 bases between. This CDR3 contains 12 residues. The CDR3 DNA follows: TGTGCCAGCAGTGCTGGGACACCGACGGGGTACTTC. It yields the protein CASSAGTPTGYF.

This clone was recorded only once. Other nucleotide sequences in the sample specify the same CDR3. The V and J genes are TRBV4-1 and TRBJ1-3; tentative D call: TRBD1 (6 bases). CDR3 length: 14 amino acids. CDR1 MGHRA and CDR2 YSYEKL come from the germline V gene. The V end lost 3 bases, the J end lost 0 bases, and 6 bases lay between the germline ends. CDR3 nucleotide sequence: TGCGCCAGCAGCCAGGACAGCTCTGGAAACACCATATATTTT. It yields the protein CASSQDSSGNTIYF.

The V and J genes are TRBV5-1 and TRBJ1-2, with D hard to call. The CDR3 contains 14 residues. CDR1 and CDR2 from the germline V gene are SGHRS and YFSETQ. Trimming took off 0 bases at V and 4 bases at J, with 10 bases between the two ends. CDR3 sequence reads: CASSLAGNSYGYTF. CDR3 DNA sequence: TGCGCCAGCAGCTTGGCCGGGAACAGCTATGGCTACACCTTC.

This clone was picked up a small number of times. The gene calls are TRBV5-1 and TRBJ2-7; TRBD2 matches at 8 bases. Germline V lookup: CDR1 SGHRS, CDR2 YFSETQ. CDR3 length: 13 amino acids. With V trimmed by 5 bases and J by 3 bases, 4 bases remained unmatched. The CDR3 DNA is TGCGCCAGCAGTTTAGCGGGATTCTACGAGCAGTACTTC. Protein: CASSLAGFYEQYF.

The table lists this clone with a few counts. The chain joins TRBV5-6 to TRBJ1-2, with 8 bases aligning to TRBD1. Germline loops: CDR1 SGHDT, CDR2 YYEEEE. CDR3 size: 13 residues. The V segment lost 0 bases and the J segment 7 bases; nucleotides outside the gene matches: 2. CDR3 DNA: TGTGCCAGCAGCTTGGGAGGGACAGGTGGCTACACCTTC. Translating gives CASSLGGTGGYTF.

This clone has only one observation. The genes are TRBV6-6 and TRBJ2-1; 8 bases are a match to TRBD2. After removal of 2 bases from V and 7 bases from J, the junction contained 7 bases not matched to a gene. The CDR3 covers 15 residues. Germline V gene sequence: CDR1 MNHNY, CDR2 SVGAGI (reference sequence). CDR3 protein: CASSYVAGGANEQFF. For the CDR3, the DNA is TGTGCCAGCAGTTACGTGGCGGGAGGTGCGAATGAGCAGTTCTTC.

Turning to this clone: This specimen includes other DNA sequences encoding the same CDR3. The rearrangement joins TRBV5-1 to TRBJ2-5; D possibly corresponds to TRBD2 (6 bases). Trimming removed 0 bases at V and 3 bases at J, with 9 bases between. The CDR3 is 14 residues long. CDR1 is SGHRS and CDR2 is YFSETQ in the germline V gene. The DNA of the CDR3 is TGCGCCAGCAGCTTGGGACCGGGGGAAGAGACCCAGTACTTC. This gives the protein CASSLGPGEETQYF.